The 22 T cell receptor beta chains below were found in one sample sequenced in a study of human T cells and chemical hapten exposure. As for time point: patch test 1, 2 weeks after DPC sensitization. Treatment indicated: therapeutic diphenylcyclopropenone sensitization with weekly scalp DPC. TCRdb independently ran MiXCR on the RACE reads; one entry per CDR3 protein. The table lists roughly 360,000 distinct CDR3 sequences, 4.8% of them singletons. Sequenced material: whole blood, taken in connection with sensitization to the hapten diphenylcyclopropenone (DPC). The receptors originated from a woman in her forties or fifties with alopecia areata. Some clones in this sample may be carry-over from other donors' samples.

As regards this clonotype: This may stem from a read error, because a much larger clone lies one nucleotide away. The CDR3 here is CASSRDRDSYDQYF. Here the CDR3 DNA reads TGTGCCAGCAGCCGGGACAGAGACTCCTACGACCAGTACTTC. V and J are TRBV5-5 and TRBJ2-7, with 7 bases identical to TRBD1. Germline assignment: CDR1 SGHKS and CDR2 YYEKEE (reference sequence). The CDR3 is made up of 14 amino acids.

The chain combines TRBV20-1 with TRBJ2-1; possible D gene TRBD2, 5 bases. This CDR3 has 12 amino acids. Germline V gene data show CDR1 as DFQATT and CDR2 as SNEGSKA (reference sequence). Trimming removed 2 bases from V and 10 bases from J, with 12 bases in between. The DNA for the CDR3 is TGCAGTGCTAGATTTGTGGACTTAGAGCAGTTCTTC. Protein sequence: CSARFVDLEQFF.

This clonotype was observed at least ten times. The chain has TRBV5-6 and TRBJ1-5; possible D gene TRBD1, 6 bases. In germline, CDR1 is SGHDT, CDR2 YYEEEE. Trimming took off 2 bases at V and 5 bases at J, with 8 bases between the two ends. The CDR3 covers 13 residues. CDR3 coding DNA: TGTGCCAGCAGCTTCGCAGGGGATCAGCCCCAGCATTTT. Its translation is CASSFAGDQPQHF. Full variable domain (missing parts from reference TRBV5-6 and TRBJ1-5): DAGVTQSPTHLIKTRGQQVTLRCSPKSGHDTVSWYQQALGQGPQFIFQYYEEEERQRGNFPDRFSGHQFPNYSSELNVNALLLGDSALYLCASSFAGDQPQHFGDGTRLSIL.

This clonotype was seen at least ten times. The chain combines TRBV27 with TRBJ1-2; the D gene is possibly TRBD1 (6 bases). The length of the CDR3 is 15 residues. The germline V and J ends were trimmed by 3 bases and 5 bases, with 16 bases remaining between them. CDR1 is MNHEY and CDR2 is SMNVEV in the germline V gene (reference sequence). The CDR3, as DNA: TGTGCCAGCAGTTTTTCAGGGGTCGGGTTGTATGGCTACACCTTC. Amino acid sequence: CASSFSGVGLYGYTF.

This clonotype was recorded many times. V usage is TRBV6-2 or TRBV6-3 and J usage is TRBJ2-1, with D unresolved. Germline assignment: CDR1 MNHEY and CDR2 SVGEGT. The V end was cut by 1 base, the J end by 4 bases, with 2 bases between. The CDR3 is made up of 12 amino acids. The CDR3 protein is CASSYLYNEQFF. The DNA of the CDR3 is TGTGCCAGCAGTTACTTGTACAATGAGCAGTTCTTC.

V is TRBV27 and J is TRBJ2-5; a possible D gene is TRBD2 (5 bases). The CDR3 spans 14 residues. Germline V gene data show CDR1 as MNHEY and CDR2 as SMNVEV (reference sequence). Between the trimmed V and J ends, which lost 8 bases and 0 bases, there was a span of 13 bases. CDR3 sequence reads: CASGNRGYQETQYF. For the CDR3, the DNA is TGTGCCAGCGGTAACCGGGGTTACCAAGAGACCCAGTACTTC.

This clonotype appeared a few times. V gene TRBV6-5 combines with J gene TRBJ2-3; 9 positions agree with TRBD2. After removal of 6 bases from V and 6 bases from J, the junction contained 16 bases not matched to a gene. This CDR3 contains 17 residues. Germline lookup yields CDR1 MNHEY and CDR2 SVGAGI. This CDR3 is CASSRGVVAGVMDTQYF. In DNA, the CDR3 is TGTGCCAGCAGCCGGGGTGTTGTAGCGGGAGTAATGGATACGCAGTATTTT.

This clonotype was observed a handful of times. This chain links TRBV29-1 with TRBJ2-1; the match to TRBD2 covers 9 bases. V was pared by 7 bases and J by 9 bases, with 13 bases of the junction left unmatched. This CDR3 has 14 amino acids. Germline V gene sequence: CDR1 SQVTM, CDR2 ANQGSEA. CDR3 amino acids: CSGAPGAGGSEQFF. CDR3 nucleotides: TGCAGCGGCGCCCCAGGAGCGGGAGGAAGTGAGCAGTTCTTC.

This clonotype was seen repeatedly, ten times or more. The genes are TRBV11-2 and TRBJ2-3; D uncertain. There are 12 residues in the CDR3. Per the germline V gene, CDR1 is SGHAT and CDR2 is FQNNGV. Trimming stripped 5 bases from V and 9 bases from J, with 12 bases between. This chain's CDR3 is CASSRGPTTQYF. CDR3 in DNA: TGTGCCAGCAGCCGCGGACCGACAACGCAGTATTTT. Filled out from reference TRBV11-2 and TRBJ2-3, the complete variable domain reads EAGVAQSPRYKIIEKRQSVAFWCNPISGHATLYWYQQILGQGPKLLIQFQNNGVVDDSQLPKDRFSAERLKGVDSTLKIQPAKLEDSAVYLCASSRGPTTQYFGPGTRLTVL.

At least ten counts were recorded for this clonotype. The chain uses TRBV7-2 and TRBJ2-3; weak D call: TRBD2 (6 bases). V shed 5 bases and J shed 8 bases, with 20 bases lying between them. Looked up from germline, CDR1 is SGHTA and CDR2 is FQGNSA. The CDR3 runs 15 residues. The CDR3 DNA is TGTGCCAGCAGCCCAGCGGGTGACGAGTTCGGTACGCAGTATTTT. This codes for CASSPAGDEFGTQYF. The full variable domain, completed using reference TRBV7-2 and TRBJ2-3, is GAGVSQSPSNKVTEKGKDVELRCDPISGHTALYWYRQSLGQGLEFLIYFQGNSAPDKSGLPSDRFSAERTGGSVSTLTIQRTQQEDSAVYLCASSPAGDEFGTQYFGPGTRLTVL.

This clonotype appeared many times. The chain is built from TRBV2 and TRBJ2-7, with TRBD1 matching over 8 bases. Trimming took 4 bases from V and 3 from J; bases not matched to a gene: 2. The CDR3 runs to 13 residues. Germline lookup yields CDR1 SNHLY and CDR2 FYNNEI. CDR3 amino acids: CASSGDRSYEQYF. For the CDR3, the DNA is TGTGCCAGCAGTGGGGACAGGAGCTACGAGCAGTACTTC.

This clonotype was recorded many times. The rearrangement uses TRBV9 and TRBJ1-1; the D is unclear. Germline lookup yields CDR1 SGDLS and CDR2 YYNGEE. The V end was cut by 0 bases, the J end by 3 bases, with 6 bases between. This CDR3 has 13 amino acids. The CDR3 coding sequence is TGTGCCAGCAGCGTAGAACGGGACACTGAAGCTTTCTTT. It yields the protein CASSVERDTEAFF.

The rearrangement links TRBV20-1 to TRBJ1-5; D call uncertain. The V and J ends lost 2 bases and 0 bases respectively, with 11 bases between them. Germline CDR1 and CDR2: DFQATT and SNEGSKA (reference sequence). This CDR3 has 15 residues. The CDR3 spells CSARSTPYSNQPQHF. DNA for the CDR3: TGCAGTGCTAGATCGACACCTTATAGCAATCAGCCCCAGCATTTT.

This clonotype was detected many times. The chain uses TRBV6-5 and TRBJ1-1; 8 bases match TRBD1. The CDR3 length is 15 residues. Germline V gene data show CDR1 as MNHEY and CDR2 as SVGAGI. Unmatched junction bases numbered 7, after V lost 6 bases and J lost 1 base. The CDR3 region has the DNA TGTGCCAGCAGGCGGGGACAGGACCCGAACACTGAAGCTTTCTTT. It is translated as CASRRGQDPNTEAFF.

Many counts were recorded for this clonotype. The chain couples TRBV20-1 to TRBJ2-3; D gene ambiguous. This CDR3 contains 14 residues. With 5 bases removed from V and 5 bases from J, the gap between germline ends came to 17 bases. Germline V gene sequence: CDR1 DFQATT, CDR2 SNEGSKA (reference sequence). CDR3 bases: TGCAGTGCTCCCTTCCCCTACGTAGAAGATACGCAGTATTTT. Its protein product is CSAPFPYVEDTQYF.

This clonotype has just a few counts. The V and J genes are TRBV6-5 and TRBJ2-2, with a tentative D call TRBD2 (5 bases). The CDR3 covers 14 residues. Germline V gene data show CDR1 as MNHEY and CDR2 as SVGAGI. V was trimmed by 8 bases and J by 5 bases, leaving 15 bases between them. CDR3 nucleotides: TGTGCCAGCTTACGGGATCTAGGAACCGGGGAGCTGTTTTTT. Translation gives CASLRDLGTGELFF.

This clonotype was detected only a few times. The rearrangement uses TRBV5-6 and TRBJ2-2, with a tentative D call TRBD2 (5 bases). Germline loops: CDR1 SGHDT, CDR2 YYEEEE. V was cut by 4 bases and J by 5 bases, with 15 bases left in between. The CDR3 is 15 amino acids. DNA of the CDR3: TGTGCCAGCAGCGCAACTAGTTTTGGGACCGGGGAGCTGTTTTTT. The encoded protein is CASSATSFGTGELFF.

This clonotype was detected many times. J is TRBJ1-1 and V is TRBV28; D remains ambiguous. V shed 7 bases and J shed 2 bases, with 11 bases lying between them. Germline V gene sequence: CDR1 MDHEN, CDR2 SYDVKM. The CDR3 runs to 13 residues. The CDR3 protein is CASTLPLNTEAFF. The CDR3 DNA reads TGTGCCAGCACTCTTCCCCTTAACACTGAAGCTTTCTTT.

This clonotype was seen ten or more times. The CDR3 bases are TGTGCCAGCAGTCCCTGGGGCGGGGGATCCTACAATGAGCAGTTCTTC. Protein: CASSPWGGGSYNEQFF. The chain combines TRBV2 with TRBJ2-1, with 7 bases lining up with TRBD2. Germline CDR1 SNHLY, CDR2 FYNNEI. V was pared by 5 bases and J by 1 base, with 8 bases of the junction left unmatched. This CDR3 has 16 amino acids.

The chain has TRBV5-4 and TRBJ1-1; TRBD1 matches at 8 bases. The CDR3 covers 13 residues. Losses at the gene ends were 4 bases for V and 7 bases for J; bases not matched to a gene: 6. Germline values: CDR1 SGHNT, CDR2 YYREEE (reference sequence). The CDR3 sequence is CASSLQGADEAFF. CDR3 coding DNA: TGTGCCAGCAGCCTCCAGGGGGCGGATGAAGCTTTCTTT.

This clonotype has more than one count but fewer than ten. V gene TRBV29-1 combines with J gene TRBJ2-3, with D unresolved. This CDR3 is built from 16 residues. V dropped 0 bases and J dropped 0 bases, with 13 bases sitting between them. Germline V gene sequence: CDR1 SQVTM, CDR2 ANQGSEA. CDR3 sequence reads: CSVEDPGQHSTDTQYF. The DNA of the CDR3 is TGCAGCGTTGAAGATCCCGGGCAACATAGCACAGATACGCAGTATTTT.

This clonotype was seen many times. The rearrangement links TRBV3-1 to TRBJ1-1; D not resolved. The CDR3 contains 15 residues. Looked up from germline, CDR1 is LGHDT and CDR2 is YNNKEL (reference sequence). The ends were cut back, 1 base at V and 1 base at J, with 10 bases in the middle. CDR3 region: CASSQVTRGNTEAFF. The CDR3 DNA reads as TGTGCCAGCAGCCAAGTGACTCGAGGGAACACTGAAGCTTTCTTT.